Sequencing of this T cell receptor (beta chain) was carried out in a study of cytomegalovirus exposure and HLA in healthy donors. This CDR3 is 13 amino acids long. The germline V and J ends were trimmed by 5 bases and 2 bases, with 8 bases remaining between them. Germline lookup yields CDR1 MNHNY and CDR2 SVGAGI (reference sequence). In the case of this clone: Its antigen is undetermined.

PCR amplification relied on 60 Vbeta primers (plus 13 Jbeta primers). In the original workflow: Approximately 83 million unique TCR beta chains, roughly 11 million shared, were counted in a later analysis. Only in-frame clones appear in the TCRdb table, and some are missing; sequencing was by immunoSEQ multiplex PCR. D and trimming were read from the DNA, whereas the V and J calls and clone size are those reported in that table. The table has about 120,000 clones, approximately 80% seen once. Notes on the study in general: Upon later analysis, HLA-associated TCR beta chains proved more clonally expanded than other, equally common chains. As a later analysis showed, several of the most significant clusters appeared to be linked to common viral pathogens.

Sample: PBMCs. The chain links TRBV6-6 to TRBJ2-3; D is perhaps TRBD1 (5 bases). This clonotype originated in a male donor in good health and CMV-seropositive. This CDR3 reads CASSGATTDTQYF. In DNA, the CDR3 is TGTGCCAGCAGTGGGGCTACCACAGATACGCAGTATTTT.